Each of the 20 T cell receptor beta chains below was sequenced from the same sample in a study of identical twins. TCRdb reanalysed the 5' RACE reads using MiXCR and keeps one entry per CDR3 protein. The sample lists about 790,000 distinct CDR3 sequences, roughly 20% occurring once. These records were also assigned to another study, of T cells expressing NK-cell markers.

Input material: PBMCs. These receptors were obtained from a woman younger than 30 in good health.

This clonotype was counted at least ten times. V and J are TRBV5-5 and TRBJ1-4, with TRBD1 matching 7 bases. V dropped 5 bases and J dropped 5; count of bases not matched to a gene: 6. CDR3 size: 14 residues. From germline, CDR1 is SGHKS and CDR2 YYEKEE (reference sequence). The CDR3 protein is CASRSGTENEKLFF. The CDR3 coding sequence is TGTGCCAGCAGGTCCGGGACAGAGAATGAAAAACTGTTTTTT.

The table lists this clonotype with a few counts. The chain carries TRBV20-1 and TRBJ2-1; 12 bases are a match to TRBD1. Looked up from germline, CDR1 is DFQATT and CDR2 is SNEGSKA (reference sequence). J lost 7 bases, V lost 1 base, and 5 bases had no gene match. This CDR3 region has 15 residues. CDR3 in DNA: TGCAGTGCTAGAGGGGGACAGGGGGCAGGGAATGAGCAGTTCTTC. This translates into CSARGGQGAGNEQFF.

CDR3 residues: CATSRGGILYSNQPQHF. Written as DNA, the CDR3 is TGTGCCACCAGCAGAGGAGGAATCCTTTATAGCAATCAGCCCCAGCATTTT. The genes are TRBV15 and TRBJ1-5, with no clear D. Trimming removed 1 base at V and 0 bases at J, with 13 bases between. The CDR3 spans 17 residues. Germline CDR1 and CDR2: LNHNV and YYDKDF (reference sequence).

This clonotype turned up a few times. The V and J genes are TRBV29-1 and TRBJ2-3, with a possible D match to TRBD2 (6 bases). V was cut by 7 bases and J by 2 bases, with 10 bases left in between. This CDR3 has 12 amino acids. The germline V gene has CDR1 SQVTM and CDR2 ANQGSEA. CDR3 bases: TGCAGCGGGGGGGAGGTCACAGATACGCAGTATTTT. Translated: CSGGEVTDTQYF.

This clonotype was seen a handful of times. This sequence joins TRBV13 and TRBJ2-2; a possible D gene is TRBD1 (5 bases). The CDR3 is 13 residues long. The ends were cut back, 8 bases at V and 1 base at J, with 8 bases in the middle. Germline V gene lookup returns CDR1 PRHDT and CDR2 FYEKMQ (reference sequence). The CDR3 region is CASLRGNTGELFF. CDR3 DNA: TGTGCCAGCCTTAGGGGGAACACCGGGGAGCTGTTTTTT.

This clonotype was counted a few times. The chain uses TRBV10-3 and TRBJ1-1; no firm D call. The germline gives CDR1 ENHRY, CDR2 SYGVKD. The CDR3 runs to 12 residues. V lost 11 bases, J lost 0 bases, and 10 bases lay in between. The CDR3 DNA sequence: TGTGCCTCCCAGACATTGAACACTGAAGCTTTCTTT. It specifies CASQTLNTEAFF.

The CDR3 loop is CSARDFRGQTPYEQYF. The CDR3 DNA reads as TGCAGTGCTAGAGATTTCAGGGGACAGACCCCCTACGAGCAGTACTTC. The chain links TRBV20-1 to TRBJ2-7; 7 bases are shared with TRBD1. J was trimmed by 2 bases and V by 0 bases; bases with no gene match: 10. Germline V lookup: CDR1 DFQATT, CDR2 SNEGSKA (reference sequence). CDR3 size: 16 residues.

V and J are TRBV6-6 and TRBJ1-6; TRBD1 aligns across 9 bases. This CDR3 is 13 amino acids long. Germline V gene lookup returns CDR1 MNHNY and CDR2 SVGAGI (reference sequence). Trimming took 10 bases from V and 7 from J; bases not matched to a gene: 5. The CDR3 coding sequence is TGTGCCACCGAGGGACAGGGCAATTCACCCCTCCACTTT. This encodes CATEGQGNSPLHF.

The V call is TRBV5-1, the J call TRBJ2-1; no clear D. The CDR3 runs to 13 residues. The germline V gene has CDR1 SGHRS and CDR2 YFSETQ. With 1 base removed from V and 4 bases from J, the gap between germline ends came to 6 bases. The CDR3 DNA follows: TGCGCCAGCAGCTTGAACGTGTACAATGAGCAGTTCTTC. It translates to CASSLNVYNEQFF.

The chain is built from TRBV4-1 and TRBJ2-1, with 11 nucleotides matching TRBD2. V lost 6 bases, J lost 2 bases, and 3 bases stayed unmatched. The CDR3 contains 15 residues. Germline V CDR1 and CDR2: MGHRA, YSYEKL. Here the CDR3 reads CASSTTSGAYNEQFF. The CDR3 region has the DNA TGCGCCAGCAGTACGACTAGCGGGGCCTACAATGAGCAGTTCTTC.

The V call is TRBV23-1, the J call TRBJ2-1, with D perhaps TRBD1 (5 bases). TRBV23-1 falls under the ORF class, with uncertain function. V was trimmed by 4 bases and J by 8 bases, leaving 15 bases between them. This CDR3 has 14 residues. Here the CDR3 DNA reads TGCGCCAGCAGTCGTAAGTGGACAAGAGATGAGCAGTTCTTC. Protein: CASSRKWTRDEQFF.

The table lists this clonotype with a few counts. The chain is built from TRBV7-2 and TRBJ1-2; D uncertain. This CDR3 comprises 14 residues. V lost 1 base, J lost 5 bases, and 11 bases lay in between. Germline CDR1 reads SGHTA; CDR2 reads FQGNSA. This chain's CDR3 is CASSLDAASYGYTF. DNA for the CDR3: TGTGCCAGCAGCTTAGACGCGGCCTCATATGGCTACACCTTC. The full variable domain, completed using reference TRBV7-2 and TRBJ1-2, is GAGVSQSPSNKVTEKGKDVELRCDPISGHTALYWYRQSLGQGLEFLIYFQGNSAPDKSGLPSDRFSAERTGGSVSTLTIQRTQQEDSAVYLCASSLDAASYGYTFGSGTRLTVV.

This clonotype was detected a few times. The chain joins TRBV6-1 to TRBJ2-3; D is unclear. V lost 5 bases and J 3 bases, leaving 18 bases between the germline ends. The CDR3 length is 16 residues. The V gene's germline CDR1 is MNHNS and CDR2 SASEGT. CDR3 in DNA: TGTGCCAGCAGTCCCCGAGGCAGAGCTGTTACAGATACGCAGTATTTT. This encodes CASSPRGRAVTDTQYF.

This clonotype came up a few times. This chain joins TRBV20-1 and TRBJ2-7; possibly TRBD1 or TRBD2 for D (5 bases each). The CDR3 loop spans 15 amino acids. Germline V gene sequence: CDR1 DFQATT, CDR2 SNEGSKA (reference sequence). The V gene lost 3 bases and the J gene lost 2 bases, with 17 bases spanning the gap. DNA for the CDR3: TGCAGTGCTAGTCCGCCCGGGACGGAAGCCTACGAGCAGTACTTC. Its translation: CSASPPGTEAYEQYF.

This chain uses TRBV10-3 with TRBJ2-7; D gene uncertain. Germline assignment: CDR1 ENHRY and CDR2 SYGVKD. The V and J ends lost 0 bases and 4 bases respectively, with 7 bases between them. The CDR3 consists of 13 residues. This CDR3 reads CAISESGLYEQYF. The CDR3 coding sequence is TGTGCCATCAGTGAGTCGGGCCTTTACGAGCAGTACTTC.

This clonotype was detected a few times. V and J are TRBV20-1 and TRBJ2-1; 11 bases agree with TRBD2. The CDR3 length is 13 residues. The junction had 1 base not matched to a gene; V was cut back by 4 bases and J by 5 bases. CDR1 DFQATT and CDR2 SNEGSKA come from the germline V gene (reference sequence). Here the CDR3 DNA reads TGCAGTGCTAAGGGACTAGCGGACAATGAGCAGTTCTTC. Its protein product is CSAKGLADNEQFF.

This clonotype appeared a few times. The CDR3 sequence is CSASLAVEQYF. CDR3 nucleotides: TGCAGTGCTAGTTTAGCGGTCGAGCAGTACTTC. J is TRBJ2-7 and V is TRBV20-1; D perhaps matches TRBD2 (6 bases). Between the trimmed V and J ends, which lost 3 bases and 6 bases, there was a span of 9 bases. Germline V lookup: CDR1 DFQATT, CDR2 SNEGSKA (reference sequence). CDR3 size: 11 residues.

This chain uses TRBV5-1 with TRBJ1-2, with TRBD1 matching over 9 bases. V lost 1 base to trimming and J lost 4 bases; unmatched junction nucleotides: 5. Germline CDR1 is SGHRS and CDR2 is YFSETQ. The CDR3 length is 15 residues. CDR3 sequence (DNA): TGCGCCAGCAGCTTGATGGGGACAGGGAGCTATGGCTACACCTTC. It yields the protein CASSLMGTGSYGYTF.

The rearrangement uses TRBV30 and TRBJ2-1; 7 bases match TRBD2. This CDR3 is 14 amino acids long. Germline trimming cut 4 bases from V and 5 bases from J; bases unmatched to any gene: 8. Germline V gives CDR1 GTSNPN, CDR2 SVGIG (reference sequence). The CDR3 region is CAWTDWTSHNEQFF. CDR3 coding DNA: TGTGCCTGGACGGATTGGACTAGTCACAATGAGCAGTTCTTC.

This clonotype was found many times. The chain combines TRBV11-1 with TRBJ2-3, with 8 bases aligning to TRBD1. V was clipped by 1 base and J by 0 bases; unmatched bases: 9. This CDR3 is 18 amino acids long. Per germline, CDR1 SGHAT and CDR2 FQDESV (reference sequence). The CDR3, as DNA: TGTGCCAGCAGCTTAGGTGTGACAGGGGCCCCTAGCACAGATACGCAGTATTTT. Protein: CASSLGVTGAPSTDTQYF.